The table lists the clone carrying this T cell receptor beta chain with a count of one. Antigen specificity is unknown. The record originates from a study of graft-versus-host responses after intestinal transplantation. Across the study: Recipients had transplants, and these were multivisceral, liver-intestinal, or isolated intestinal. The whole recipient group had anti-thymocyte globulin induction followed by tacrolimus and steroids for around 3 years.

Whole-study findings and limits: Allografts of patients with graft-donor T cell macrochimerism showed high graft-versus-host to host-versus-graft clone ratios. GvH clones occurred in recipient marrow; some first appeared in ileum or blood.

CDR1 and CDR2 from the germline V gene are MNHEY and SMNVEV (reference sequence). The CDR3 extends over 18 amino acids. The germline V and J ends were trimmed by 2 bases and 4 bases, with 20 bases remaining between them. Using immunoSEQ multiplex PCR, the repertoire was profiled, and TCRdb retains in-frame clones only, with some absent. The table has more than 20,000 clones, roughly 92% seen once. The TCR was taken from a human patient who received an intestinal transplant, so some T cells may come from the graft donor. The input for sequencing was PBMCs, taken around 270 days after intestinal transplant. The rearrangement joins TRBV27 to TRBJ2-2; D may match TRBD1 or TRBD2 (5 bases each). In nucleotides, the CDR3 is TGTGCCAGCAGTTTAAAGTTGGGGACCTGGGGTCGCACCGGGGAGCTGTTTTTT. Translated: CASSLKLGTWGRTGELFF.